The rows below give T cell receptor beta chains drawn from one sample of a study of patients and donors after allogeneic stem cell transplantation. TCRdb re-analysed the RT-PCR reads in MiXCR, keeping a single row per CDR3 protein. This repertoire shows approximately 200,000 distinct CDR3 sequences, less than 45% found once; its top ten account for 33%. What was sequenced was blood, either unsorted or a sorted T cell fraction (not recorded which). These TCRs come from a human donor who was either an allogeneic HSCT recipient or a stem cell or donor lymphocyte infusion donor (not recorded which). It is not recorded whose cells these are; they may come from a transplant donor. The CDR3 runs from the conserved cysteine through the conserved F or W. The order of the fields is J gene, D gene, V gene, CDR3 length, CDR3 protein. The D gene is left open where the match is weak.

>TRBJ1-4|NA|TRBV6-2/TRBV6-3|15
CASSYRIPGDEKLFF
>TRBJ2-1|NA|TRBV7-7|13
CASSLGRDNEQFF
>TRBJ1-1|NA|TRBV29-1|13
CSVEGRGNTEAFF
>TRBJ1-2|NA|TRBV15|15
CATSRDLAGLYGYTF
>TRBJ2-2|TRBD1|TRBV9|17
CASSVAGTGANTGELFF
>TRBJ1-3|NA|TRBV6-1|15
CASTQDGTSGNTIYF
>TRBJ1-2|NA|TRBV7-2|14
CASSLAQGFYGYTF
>TRBJ2-3|NA|TRBV11-3|12
CASGVDSDTQYF
>TRBJ1-2|TRBD1|TRBV12-3/TRBV12-4|15
CASSPETGGAYGSTF
>TRBJ2-7|NA|TRBV6-5|14
CASRPATISYEQYF
>TRBJ2-4|TRBD2|TRBV5-5|19
CASSLEGSGRAGTKNIQYF
>TRBJ2-3|NA|TRBV7-2|16
CASSLGFSGDTDTQYF
>TRBJ2-7|NA|TRBV3-1|15
CASSQVAGLGYEQYF
>TRBJ1-1|NA|TRBV27|16
CATHRWRGGSLAEAFF
>TRBJ2-5|NA|TRBV29-1|13
CSATRDPAETQYF
>TRBJ2-1|NA|TRBV7-2|16
CASSFQGQSSYNEQFF
>TRBJ2-7|TRBD2|TRBV15|16
CATSNEPSGSFYEQYF
>TRBJ2-5|NA|TRBV4-3|15
CASSQESGDIETQYF